Reported below is one T cell receptor beta chain. This clonotype was seen at least ten times. The antigen it binds to is not known. The record has no base qualities; no much larger clone is one base away. Taken from the germline V gene, the CDR1 and CDR2 loops are SGHTA and FQGTGA. Germline trimming: 2 bases from V, 7 bases from J; junction bases outside gene matches: 4. The CDR3, from cysteine to phenylalanine, totals 14 residues. Solely the CDR3 DNA is kept, with 42 bases framed from the first base. Amplification of TCR beta CDR3 regions was carried out from RNA transcripts. The first round of RT-PCR for the TCR CDR3 was performed with the HTBI primer set and the Qiagen OneStep RT-PCR kit. Libraries were constructed in a second round of multiplex PCR, after which size selection and purification were performed. Sequencing of the libraries was done on an Illumina HiSeq2000 using paired-end 100 bp reads. In the source study's methods: SOAPnuke was used to process the raw data, throwing out any read that contained adapters or uncalled bases, had a mean Phred below 15, or lacked an exact constant-primer or identifier match. High-quality paired reads were merged using COPE v1.2.5, and each unique nucleotide sequence was defined as a clonotype. MiTCR v1.1 was used to align the clonotypes against IMGT TRBV, TRBD and TRBJ reference segments. Only V-J combinations with frequency above 0.0001, covering roughly 99% of repertoires, were analysed. A TCS score was defined as the ratio of F50 (clonal expansion) to E x V (chaos), with BLOSUM62-based TCRdist applied between CDR3 peptides within each V-J. Welch's t-statistics and random forest reduced around 550 V-J features to about 12, which were used in a naive Bayes classifier (R e1071). Using fastp trimming at Q25 and MiXCR clonotype assembly, TCRdb reanalyzed the public sequencing data and kept in-frame beta chains. One record per CDR3 amino acid sequence lists the most common genes and DNA. The V and J calls here are based on TCRdb, not the publication. This sample lists about 740,000 distinct CDR3 sequences; 11% to 15% were detected once. The ten largest clones add up to more than 8.5% of the sample.

A patient counted as having stable Graves' hyperthyroidism if no progression to ophthalmopathy occurred over 18 months of follow-up. Hyperthyroidism patients were newly diagnosed, had a disease duration of under 2 months, and were aged 18 to 65 years. Exclusion was applied to patients with uncontrolled infections, other autoimmune diseases, pregnancy or lactation. Diagnoses relied on clinical symptoms, serum thyroxine and TRAb, thyroid ultrasound and orbital computed tomography. PBMCs were separated from roughly 9.3 ml of fresh peripheral blood using Ficoll-Paque density gradient centrifugation. Total RNA was extracted using Trizol reagent, and RNA quality was assessed on an Agilent 2100 Bioanalyzer. This entry comes from a study of T cells in Graves' hyperthyroidism and ophthalmopathy (dated by TCRdb to about 2019). Regarding the study in general: Peripheral blood samples were taken at initial diagnosis, before any treatment was given. The study also compared thyroid tissue and blood T-cell repertoires from several Graves' hyperthyroidism patients. The roughly 91 discovery patients were randomly split 7:3 into training and test sets. Prospective prediction of ophthalmopathy was tested in an independent validation cohort of fewer than 20 hyperthyroidism patients and around 16 patients who later progressed to ophthalmopathy. Following sampling, methimazole starting at 30 mg daily was given to hyperthyroidism patients, and high-dose intravenous methylprednisolone was given to ophthalmopathy patients. A discovery cohort of about a hundred patients, about 44 with Graves' ophthalmopathy and about 58 with stable Graves' hyperthyroidism, was used to find distinguishing TCR V-J signatures. TCR Vbeta CDR3 sequencing of 135 peripheral blood samples (under 45 ophthalmopathy, 70 to 85 hyperthyroidism and some 17 progressor patients) is reported in the paper. Beyond this particular receptor, the publication reports: Most expanded thyroid clonotypes (frequency above 0.001) were also detected in blood, a finding suggesting that blood repertoires may reflect thyroid immune responses. A 13 V-J signature model separated ophthalmopathy from stable hyperthyroidism, with approximately 87% sensitivity and roughly 82% specificity in cross-validation and 80%/75% in testing. In validation, the model predicted progression to ophthalmopathy a median of about 6.5 months before onset, with approximately 70% sensitivity and 72.22% specificity. Sample size was not statistically predetermined, and blinding of investigators to group allocation was not performed.

The source material was blood. The source is a young woman with Graves' hyperthyroidism. The chain is encoded by TRBV7-3 joined to TRBJ2-1; 8 of the junction bases match TRBD2. The sequenced DNA is TGTGCCAGCAGCTTACTCGGCGGGAGGAATGAGCAGTTCTTC. Translated, this gives CASSLLGGRNEQFF.